This TCR beta chain was retrieved from a study of cytomegalovirus exposure and HLA in healthy donors. Points from the study as a whole: The classifier reportedly diagnosed cytomegalovirus status with high specificity and sensitivity.

In the case of this clone: Its antigen is still unknown.

The CDR3 consists of 14 residues. Germline V gives CDR1 GTSNPN, CDR2 SVGIG (reference sequence). Trimming took 5 bases from V and 7 from J, leaving 21 bases between them. Here immunoSEQ multiplex PCR was the method, and the copy in TCRdb shows in-frame clones only, minus some. The sample has about 360,000 clones; roughly 90% are singletons. This chain uses TRBV30 with TRBJ2-7; D might be TRBD2 (5 bases). Sequenced material: PBMCs. The receptor was derived from a woman in her late teens or twenties in good health and CMV-seronegative. The CDR3 DNA reads as TGTGCCTGGGGTCGGGCTAGCCCTGTGGGGGAGCAGTACTTC. Translating gives CAWGRASPVGEQYF.